The 9 T cell receptor beta chains below come from one sample, sequenced in a study of vaccination effects on CD4 cells after COVID-19. Sequencing used immunoSEQ multiplex PCR; TCRdb keeps in-frame clones, though not all of them. The data hold 25,000 to 35,000 clones, with around 82% observed a single time. Antigens for these TCRs are unknown. ViraFEST expansion of antigen-specific CD4+ T cells with viral peptide pools preceded sequencing. Subsequent to a culture period of more than 9 days, CD4+ T cells were isolated. All participants had two doses of either the BNT162b2 or mRNA-1273 vaccine. The sequenced sample was CD4+ T cells from PBMCs cultured with HCoV-NL63 spike peptides, obtained after COVID-19 vaccination. The receptors shown here come from a human donor who received a COVID-19 vaccine. Some clones in this sample may be carry-over from other donors' samples.

The chain is built from TRBV9 and TRBJ2-3, with 16 bases matching TRBD2. Germline CDR1 is SGDLS and CDR2 is YYNGEE. There are 18 residues in the CDR3. V shed 2 bases, J shed 1 base, and the junction held 4 bases outside the gene matches. DNA of the CDR3: TGTGCCAGCAGCGTGGGGACTAGCGGGGGGGCAGGCACAGATACGCAGTATTTT. This encodes CASSVGTSGGAGTDTQYF. The full variable domain, with the rest looked up from reference TRBV9 and TRBJ2-3, is DSGVTQTPKHLITATGQRVTLRCSPRSGDLSVYWYQQSLDQGLQFLIQYYNGEERAKGNILERFSAQQFPDLHSELNLSSLELGDSALYFCASSVGTSGGAGTDTQYFGPGTRLTVL.

The V call is TRBV29-1, the J call TRBJ2-3, with a possible D match to TRBD2 (7 bases). V lost 8 bases and J 3 bases, leaving 18 bases between the germline ends. The CDR3 consists of 14 residues. CDR1 is SQVTM, CDR2 ANQGSEA, per germline. The CDR3 DNA sequence: TGCAGCAGTCGTCGGGGGGCGCATACAGATACGCAGTATTTT. It yields the protein CSSRRGAHTDTQYF.

The gene calls are TRBV6-2 or TRBV6-3 and TRBJ1-5; TRBD1 matches at 7 bases. Unmatched junction bases numbered 6, after V lost 4 bases and J lost 6 bases. Germline CDR1 is MNHEY and CDR2 is SVGEGT. The length of the CDR3 is 14 residues. The CDR3: CASSSGGRSQPQHF. CDR3 DNA: TGTGCCAGCAGTTCAGGGGGTCGGAGTCAGCCCCAGCATTTT.

This chain connects TRBV28 to TRBJ1-5; D gene unclear. Germline CDR1 MDHEN, CDR2 SYDVKM. Between the trimmed V and J ends, which lost 3 bases and 2 bases, there was a span of 14 bases. The CDR3 length is 16 residues. The CDR3 nucleotides read TGTGCCAGCAGTTTTTACGGTAGTGGTGGCAATCAGCCCCAGCATTTT. Its protein product is CASSFYGSGGNQPQHF. The full variable domain, with the rest looked up from reference TRBV28 and TRBJ1-5, is DVKVTQSSRYLVKRTGEKVFLECVQDMDHENMFWYRQDPGLGLRLIYFSYDVKMKEKGDIPEGYSVSREKKERFSLILESASTNQTSMYLCASSFYGSGGNQPQHFGDGTRLSIL.

The chain is built from TRBV12-3 or TRBV12-4 and TRBJ1-4; D unclear. Trimming took 5 bases from V and 3 from J, leaving 7 bases between them. The CDR3 is 13 amino acids. The CDR3 bases are TGTGCCAGCAGTCCTAGCGCTAATGAAAAACTGTTTTTT. This gives the protein CASSPSANEKLFF.

V usage is TRBV9 and J usage is TRBJ2-6; D call uncertain. Germline V gene sequence: CDR1 SGDLS, CDR2 YYNGEE. Trimming left V 0 bases short and J 0 bases short, with 10 bases between. The CDR3 length is 17 residues. The CDR3 reads CASSVVDRSSGANVLTF. As DNA, the CDR3 is TGTGCCAGCAGCGTAGTAGACCGGAGCTCTGGGGCCAACGTCCTGACTTTC.

This clone was counted between two and nine times. The CDR3 reads CASGLTGTQYF. The DNA for the CDR3 is TGTGCCAGCGGCCTGACAGGGACCCAGTACTTC. This chain connects TRBV2 to TRBJ2-5; weak D call: TRBD1 (6 bases). The CDR3 runs to 11 residues. Germline V gives CDR1 SNHLY, CDR2 FYNNEI. The V end was cut by 8 bases, the J end by 7 bases, with 11 bases between.

The chain carries TRBV5-1 and TRBJ2-5, with 7 bases identical to TRBD2. CDR3 length: 18 amino acids. The germline CDR1 and CDR2 sequences are SGHRS and YFSETQ. Trimming cost V 0 bases and J 4 bases; bases outside gene matches: 15. DNA of the CDR3: TGCGCCAGCAGCTTGGTGCGGGCGGCTAGCGGATGGGGAGAGACCCAGTACTTC. This gives the protein CASSLVRAASGWGETQYF.

The rearrangement links TRBV6-5 to TRBJ1-3; weak D call: TRBD1 (5 bases). Germline assignment: CDR1 MNHEY and CDR2 SVGAGI. Trimming pared 7 bases from V and 0 bases from J, leaving 13 bases between. The CDR3 consists of 15 residues. CDR3 amino acids: CASKQGAISGNTIYF. The CDR3 DNA sequence: TGTGCCAGCAAGCAGGGAGCCATCTCTGGAAACACCATATATTTT.